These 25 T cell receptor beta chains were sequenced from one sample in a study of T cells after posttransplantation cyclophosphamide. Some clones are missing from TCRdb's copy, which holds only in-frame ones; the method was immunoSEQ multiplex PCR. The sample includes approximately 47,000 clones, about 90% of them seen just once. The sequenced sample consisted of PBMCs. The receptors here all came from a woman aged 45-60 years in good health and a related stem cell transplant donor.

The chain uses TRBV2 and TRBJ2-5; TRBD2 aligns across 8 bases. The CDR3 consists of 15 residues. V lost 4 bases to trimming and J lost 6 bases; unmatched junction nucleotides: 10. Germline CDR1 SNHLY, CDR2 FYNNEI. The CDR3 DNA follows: TGTGCCAGCAGTGGTGGGGCGGGAGGTTTAAAGACCCAGTACTTC. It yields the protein CASSGGAGGLKTQYF.

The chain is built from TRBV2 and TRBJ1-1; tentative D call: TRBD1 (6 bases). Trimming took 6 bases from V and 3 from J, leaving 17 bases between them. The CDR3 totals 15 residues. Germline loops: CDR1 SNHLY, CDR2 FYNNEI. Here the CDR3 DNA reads TGTGCCAGCAGACCTTCGCGGGGGGGCTACACTGAAGCTTTCTTT. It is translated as CASRPSRGGYTEAFF.

CDR3 sequence (DNA): TGTGCCATCAGTGAGGCTGACAGGGGCAGGCAGCATTTT. Its translation is CAISEADRGRQHF. This chain connects TRBV10-3 to TRBJ1-5; the match to TRBD1 covers 8 bases. The V gene's germline CDR1 is ENHRY and CDR2 SYGVKD. Trimming removed 2 bases from V and 13 bases from J; junction bases left unmatched: 7. CDR3 length: 13 residues.

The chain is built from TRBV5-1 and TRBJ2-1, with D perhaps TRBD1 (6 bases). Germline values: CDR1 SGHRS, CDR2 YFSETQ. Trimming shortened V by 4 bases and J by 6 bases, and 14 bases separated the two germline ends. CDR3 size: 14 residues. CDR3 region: CASSPRTAVNEQFF. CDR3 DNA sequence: TGCGCCAGCAGCCCACGGACAGCAGTCAATGAGCAGTTCTTC.

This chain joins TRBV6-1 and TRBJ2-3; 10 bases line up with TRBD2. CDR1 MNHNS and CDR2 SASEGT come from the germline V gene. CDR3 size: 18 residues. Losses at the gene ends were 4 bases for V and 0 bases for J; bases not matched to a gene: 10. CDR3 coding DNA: TGTGCCAGCAGTGCGAGCGGGAGGGCCCCTGCGAGCACAGATACGCAGTATTTT. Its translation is CASSASGRAPASTDTQYF.

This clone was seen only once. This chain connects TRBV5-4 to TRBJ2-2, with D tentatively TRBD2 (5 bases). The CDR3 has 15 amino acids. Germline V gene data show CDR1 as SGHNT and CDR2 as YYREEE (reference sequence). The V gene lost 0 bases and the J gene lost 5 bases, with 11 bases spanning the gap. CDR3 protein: CASSLGGRDTGELFF. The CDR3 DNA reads TGTGCCAGCAGCTTGGGAGGTCGGGATACCGGGGAGCTGTTTTTT.

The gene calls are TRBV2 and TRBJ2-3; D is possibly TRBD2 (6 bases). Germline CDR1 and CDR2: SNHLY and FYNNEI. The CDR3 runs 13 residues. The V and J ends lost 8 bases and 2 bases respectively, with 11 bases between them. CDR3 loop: CASVWGVTDTQYF. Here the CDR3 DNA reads TGTGCCAGCGTTTGGGGGGTCACAGATACGCAGTATTTT.

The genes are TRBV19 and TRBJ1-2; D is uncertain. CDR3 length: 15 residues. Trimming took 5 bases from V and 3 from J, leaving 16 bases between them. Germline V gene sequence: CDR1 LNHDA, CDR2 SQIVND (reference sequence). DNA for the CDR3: TGTGCCAGTAGTTACCTCGGGGAGGGCGACTATGGCTACACCTTC. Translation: CASSYLGEGDYGYTF.

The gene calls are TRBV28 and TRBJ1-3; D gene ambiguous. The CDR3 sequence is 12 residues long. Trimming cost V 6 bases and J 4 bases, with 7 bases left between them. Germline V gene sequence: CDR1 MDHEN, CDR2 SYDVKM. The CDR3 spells CASREAGNTIYF. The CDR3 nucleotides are TGTGCCAGCAGGGAAGCGGGAAACACCATATATTTT.

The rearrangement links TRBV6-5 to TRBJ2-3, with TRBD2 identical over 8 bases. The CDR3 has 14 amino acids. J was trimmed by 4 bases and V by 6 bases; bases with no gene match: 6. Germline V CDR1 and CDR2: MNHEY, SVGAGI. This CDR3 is CASRIGLAPDTQYF. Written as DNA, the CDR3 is TGTGCCAGCAGAATCGGACTAGCTCCAGATACGCAGTATTTT.

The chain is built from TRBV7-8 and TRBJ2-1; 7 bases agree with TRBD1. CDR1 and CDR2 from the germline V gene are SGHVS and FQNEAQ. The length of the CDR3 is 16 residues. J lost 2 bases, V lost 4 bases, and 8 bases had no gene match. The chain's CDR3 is CASSSRTGAPYNEQFF. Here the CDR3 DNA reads TGTGCCAGCAGCTCCCGTACAGGGGCCCCCTACAATGAGCAGTTCTTC.

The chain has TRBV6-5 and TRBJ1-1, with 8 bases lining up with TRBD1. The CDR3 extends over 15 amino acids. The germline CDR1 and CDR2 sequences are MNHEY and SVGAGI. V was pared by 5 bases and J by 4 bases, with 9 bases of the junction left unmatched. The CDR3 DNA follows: TGTGCCAGCAGTCGCGGACAGGGTCGGGGCACTGAAGCTTTCTTT. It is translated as CASSRGQGRGTEAFF.

CDR3: CASSQLLSTEAFF. In nucleotides, the CDR3 is TGTGCCAGCAGCCAACTCTTAAGCACTGAAGCTTTCTTT. The chain recombines TRBV5-4 with TRBJ1-1, with unresolved D. The CDR3 has 13 amino acids. V lost 4 bases to trimming and J lost 4 bases, with 11 bases between them. The germline V gene encodes CDR1 SGHNT and CDR2 YYREEE (reference sequence).

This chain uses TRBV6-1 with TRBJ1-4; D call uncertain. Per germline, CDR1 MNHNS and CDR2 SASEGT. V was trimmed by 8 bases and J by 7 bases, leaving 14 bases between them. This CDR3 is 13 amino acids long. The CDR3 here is CASSREEAEKLFF. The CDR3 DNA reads TGTGCCAGCTCAAGGGAGGAGGCTGAAAAACTGTTTTTT.

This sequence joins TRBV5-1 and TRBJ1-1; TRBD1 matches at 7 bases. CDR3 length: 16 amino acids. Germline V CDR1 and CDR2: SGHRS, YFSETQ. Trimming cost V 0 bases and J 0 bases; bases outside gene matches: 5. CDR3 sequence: CASSLEGGPMNTEAFF. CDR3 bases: TGCGCCAGCAGCTTGGAAGGGGGCCCCATGAACACTGAAGCTTTCTTT.

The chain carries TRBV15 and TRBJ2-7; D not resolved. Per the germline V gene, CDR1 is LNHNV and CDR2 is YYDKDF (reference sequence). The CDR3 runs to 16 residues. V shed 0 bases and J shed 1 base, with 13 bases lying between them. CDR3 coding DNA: TGTGCCACCAGCAGAGAGCTGGGTACCGGGTCCTACGAGCAGTACTTC. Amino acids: CATSRELGTGSYEQYF.

For the CDR3, the DNA is TGTGCCAGCAGTTACACCGACGGGGGGGCCGGGGAGCTGTTTTTT. It encodes CASSYTDGGAGELFF. The rearrangement uses TRBV6-5 and TRBJ2-2; 8 nucleotides agree with TRBD2. Germline assignment: CDR1 MNHEY and CDR2 SVGAGI. With V trimmed by 2 bases and J by 6 bases, 5 bases remained unmatched. CDR3 length: 15 residues.

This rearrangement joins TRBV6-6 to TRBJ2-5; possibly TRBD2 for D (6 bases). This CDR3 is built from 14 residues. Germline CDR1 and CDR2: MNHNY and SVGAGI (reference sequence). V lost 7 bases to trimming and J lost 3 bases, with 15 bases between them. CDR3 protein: CASINAGTEETQYF. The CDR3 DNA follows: TGTGCCAGCATTAACGCCGGGACTGAAGAGACCCAGTACTTC.

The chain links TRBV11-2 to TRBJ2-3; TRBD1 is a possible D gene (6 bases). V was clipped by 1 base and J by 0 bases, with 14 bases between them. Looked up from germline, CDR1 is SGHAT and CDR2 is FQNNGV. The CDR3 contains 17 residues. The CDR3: CASSLAGDITSTDTQYF. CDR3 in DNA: TGTGCCAGCAGCTTAGCCGGGGACATCACTAGCACAGATACGCAGTATTTT.

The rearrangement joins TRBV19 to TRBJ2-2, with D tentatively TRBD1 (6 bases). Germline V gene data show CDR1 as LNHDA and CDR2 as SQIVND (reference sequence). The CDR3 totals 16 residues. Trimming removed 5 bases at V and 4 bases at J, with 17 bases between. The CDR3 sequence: CASSLIRLRGTGELFF. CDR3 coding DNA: TGTGCCAGTAGTTTAATACGGCTCAGGGGCACCGGGGAGCTGTTTTTT.

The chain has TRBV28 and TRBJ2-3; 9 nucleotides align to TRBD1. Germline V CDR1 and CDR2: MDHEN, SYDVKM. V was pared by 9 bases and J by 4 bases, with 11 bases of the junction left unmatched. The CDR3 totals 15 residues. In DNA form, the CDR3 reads TGTGCCAGTCCCCGGGACAGGGATAACGCAGATACGCAGTATTTT. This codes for CASPRDRDNADTQYF.

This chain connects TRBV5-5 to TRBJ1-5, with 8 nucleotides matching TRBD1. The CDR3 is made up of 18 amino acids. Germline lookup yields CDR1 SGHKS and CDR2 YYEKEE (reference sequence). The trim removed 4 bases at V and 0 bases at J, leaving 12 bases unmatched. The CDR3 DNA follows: TGTGCCAGCAGCCTCGGACACAGGGGGGTTTCTAGCAATCAGCCCCAGCATTTT. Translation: CASSLGHRGVSSNQPQHF.

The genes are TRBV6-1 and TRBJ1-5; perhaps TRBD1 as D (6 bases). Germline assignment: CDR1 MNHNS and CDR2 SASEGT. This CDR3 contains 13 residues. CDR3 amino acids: CASGRDINQPQHF. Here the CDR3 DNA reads TGTGCTAGCGGTAGGGACATAAATCAGCCCCAGCATTTT.

The CDR3 DNA reads as TGTGCCAGCAGCCGATCGTTTGGTGGTCAGGGAAAGACCTACGAGCAGTACTTC. It encodes CASSRSFGGQGKTYEQYF. The J gene is TRBJ2-7, the V gene TRBV14; D might be TRBD1 (5 bases). The germline V and J ends were trimmed by 4 bases and 2 bases, with 24 bases remaining between them. Germline-derived CDR1 and CDR2 are SGHDN and FVKESK. The CDR3 has 18 residues.

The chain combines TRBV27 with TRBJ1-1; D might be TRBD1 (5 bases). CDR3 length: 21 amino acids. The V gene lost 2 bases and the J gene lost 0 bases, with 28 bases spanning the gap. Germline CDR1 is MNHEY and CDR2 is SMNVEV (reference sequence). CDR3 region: CASSLSPLQFDRLILNTEAFF. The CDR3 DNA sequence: TGTGCCAGCAGTTTAAGCCCCCTTCAATTCGACAGATTAATATTGAACACTGAAGCTTTCTTT.